The rows below give T cell receptor beta chains drawn from one sample of a study of spatial heterogeneity in lung cancer. TCRdb ran MiXCR on the 5' RACE reads and lists one entry per CDR3 protein. The table shows 5,000 to 6,500 distinct CDR3 sequences, with approximately 4.9% occurring only once. This material consisted of lung tumor tissue, taken at surgery. The receptors shown here come from a male donor with early-stage non-small cell lung cancer. CDR3s include the opening cysteine and the closing phenylalanine or tryptophan. A D gene is named only where the DNA matches it firmly.

d_call	v_call	j_call	cdr3_aa
-	TRBV29-1	TRBJ1-2	CSVGIGGVYGYTF
-	TRBV20-1	TRBJ1-4	CSAAGMTNEKLFF
TRBD1	TRBV11-1	TRBJ2-3	CASTAGTVRADTQYF
-	TRBV5-8	TRBJ2-1	CASRGGRAIYNEQFF
TRBD2	TRBV7-9	TRBJ2-7	CASSPQTSGSGAHEQYF
TRBD1	TRBV5-1	TRBJ2-1	CASDPTGVNPNEQFF
-	TRBV6-2/TRBV6-3	TRBJ2-1	CASNANNEQFF
TRBD1	TRBV29-1	TRBJ2-3	CSVEEGQRTDTQYF
TRBD2	TRBV7-6	TRBJ2-1	CASSSRLAGGPGEQFF
-	TRBV5-1	TRBJ2-5	CASSSGAKETQYF
TRBD2	TRBV20-1	TRBJ2-1	CSAQLVGLAGSYNEQFF
-	TRBV19	TRBJ2-2	CASTNTGAAGELFF
-	TRBV3-1	TRBJ2-3	CASSGSNTDTQYF
-	TRBV28	TRBJ1-1	CASSLLQRGPLGKAFF
TRBD2	TRBV20-1	TRBJ2-7	CSARGPAGEQYF
-	TRBV3-1	TRBJ1-3	CASSQSGRADTIYF